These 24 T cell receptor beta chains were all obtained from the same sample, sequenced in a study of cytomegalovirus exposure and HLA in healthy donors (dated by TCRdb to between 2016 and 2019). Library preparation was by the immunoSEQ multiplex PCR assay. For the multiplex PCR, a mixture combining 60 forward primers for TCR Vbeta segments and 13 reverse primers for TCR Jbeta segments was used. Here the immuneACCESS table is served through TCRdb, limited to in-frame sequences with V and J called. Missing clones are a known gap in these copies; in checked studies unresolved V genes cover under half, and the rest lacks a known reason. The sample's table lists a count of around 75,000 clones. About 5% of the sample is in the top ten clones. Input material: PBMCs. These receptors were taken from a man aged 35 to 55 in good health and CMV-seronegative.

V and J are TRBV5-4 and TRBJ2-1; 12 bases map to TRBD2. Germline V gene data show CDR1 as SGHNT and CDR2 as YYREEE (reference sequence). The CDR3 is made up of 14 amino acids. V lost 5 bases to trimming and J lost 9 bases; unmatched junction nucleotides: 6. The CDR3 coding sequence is TGTGCCAGCAGGCGGACTAGCGGGGACGGTGAGCAGTTCTTC. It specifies CASRRTSGDGEQFF.

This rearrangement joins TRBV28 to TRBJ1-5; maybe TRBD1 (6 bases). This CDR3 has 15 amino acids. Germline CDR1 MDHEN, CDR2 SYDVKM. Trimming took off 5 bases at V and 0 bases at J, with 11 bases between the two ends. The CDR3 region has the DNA TGTGCCAGCAGTGAACAGGGATATAGCAATCAGCCCCAGCATTTT. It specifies CASSEQGYSNQPQHF.

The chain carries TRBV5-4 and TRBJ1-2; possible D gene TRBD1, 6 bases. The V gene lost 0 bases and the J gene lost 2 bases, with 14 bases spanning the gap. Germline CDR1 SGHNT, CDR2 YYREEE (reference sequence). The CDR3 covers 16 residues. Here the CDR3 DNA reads TGTGCCAGCAGCTTGGCTCCTCGGGACATCAACTATGGCTACACCTTC. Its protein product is CASSLAPRDINYGYTF. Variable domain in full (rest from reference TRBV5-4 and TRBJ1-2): ETGVTQSPTHLIKTRGQQVTLRCSSQSGHNTVSWYQQALGQGPQFIFQYYREEENGRGNFPPRFSGLQFPNYSSELNVNALELDDSALYLCASSLAPRDINYGYTFGSGTRLTVV.

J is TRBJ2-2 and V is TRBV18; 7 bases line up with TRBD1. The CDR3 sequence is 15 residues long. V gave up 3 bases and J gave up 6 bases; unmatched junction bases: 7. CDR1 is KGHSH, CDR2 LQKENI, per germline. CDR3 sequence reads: CASSPRDSVAGELFF. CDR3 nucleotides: TGTGCCAGCTCACCCAGGGACAGTGTTGCCGGGGAGCTGTTTTTT. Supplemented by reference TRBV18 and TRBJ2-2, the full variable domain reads NAGVMQNPRHLVRRRGQEARLRCSPMKGHSHVYWYRQLPEEGLKFMVYLQKENIIDESGMPKERFSAEFPKEGPSILRIQQVVRGDSAAYFCASSPRDSVAGELFFGEGSRLTVL.

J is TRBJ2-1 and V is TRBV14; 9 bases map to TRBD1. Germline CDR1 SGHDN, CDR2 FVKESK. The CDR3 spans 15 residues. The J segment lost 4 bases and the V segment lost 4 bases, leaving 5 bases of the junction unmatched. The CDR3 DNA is TGTGCCAGCAGCCTTGGACAGGGGTTATACAATGAGCAGTTCTTC. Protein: CASSLGQGLYNEQFF.

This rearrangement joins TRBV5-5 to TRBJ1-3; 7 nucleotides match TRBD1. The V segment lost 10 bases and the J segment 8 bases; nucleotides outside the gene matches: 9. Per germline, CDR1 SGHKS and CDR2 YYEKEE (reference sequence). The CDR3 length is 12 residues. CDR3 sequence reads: CAQGGFRHTIYF. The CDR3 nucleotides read TGTGCCCAGGGGGGTTTTAGACACACCATATATTTT. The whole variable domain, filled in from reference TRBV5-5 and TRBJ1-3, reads DAGVTQSPTHLIKTRGQQVTLRCSPISGHKSVSWYQQVLGQGPQFIFQYYEKEERGRGNFPDRFSARQFPNYSSELNVNALLLGDSALYLCAQGGFRHTIYFGEGSWLTVV.

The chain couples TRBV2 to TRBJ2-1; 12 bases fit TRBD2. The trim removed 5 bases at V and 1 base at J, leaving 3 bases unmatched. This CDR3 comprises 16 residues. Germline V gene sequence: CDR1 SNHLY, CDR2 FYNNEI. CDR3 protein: CASSTTSGRSYNEQFF. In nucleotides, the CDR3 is TGTGCCAGCAGTACGACTAGCGGGAGATCCTACAATGAGCAGTTCTTC.

The CDR3 is CASSLSSQGSTEAFF. CDR3 DNA sequence: TGTGCCAGCAGCTTATCGAGTCAGGGCAGTACTGAAGCTTTCTTT. The V and J genes are TRBV11-2 and TRBJ1-1, with a tentative D call TRBD1 (5 bases). The V end lost 2 bases, the J end lost 5 bases, and 15 bases lay between the germline ends. Germline V lookup: CDR1 SGHAT, CDR2 FQNNGV. The CDR3 contains 15 residues.

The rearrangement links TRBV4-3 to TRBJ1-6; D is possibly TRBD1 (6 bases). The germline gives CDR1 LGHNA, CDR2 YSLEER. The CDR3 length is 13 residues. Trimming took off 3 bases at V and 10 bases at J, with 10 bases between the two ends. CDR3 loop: CASSQDRGSPLHF. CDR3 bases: TGCGCCAGCAGCCAGGATAGGGGGTCACCCCTCCACTTT.

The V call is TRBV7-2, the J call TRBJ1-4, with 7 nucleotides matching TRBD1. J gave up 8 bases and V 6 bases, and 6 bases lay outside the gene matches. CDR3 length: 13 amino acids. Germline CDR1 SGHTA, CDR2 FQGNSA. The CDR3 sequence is CASSRGGGEKLFF. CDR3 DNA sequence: TGTGCCAGCAGTAGAGGGGGCGGAGAAAAACTGTTTTTT.

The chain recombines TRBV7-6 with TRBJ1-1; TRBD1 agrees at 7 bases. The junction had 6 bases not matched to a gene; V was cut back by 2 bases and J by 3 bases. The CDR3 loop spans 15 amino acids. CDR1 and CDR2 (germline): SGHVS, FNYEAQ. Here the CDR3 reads CASSLISQGDTEAFF. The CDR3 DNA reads TGTGCCAGCAGCTTAATTTCCCAGGGGGACACTGAAGCTTTCTTT.

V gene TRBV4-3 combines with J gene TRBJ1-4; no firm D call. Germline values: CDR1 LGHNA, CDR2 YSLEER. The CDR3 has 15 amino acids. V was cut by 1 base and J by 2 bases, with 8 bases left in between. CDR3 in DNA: TGCGCCAGCAGCCAAGGCGTGGAGACTAATGAAAAACTGTTTTTT. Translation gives CASSQGVETNEKLFF.

CDR3 protein: CASSQDIDRGVFSPLHF. CDR3 bases: TGCGCCAGCAGCCAAGACATTGACAGGGGAGTATTTTCACCCCTCCACTTT. The chain employs TRBV4-1 and TRBJ1-6; 8 bases map to TRBD1. V lost 0 bases to trimming and J lost 9 bases; unmatched junction nucleotides: 10. The CDR3 extends over 17 amino acids. The germline CDR1 and CDR2 sequences are MGHRA and YSYEKL.

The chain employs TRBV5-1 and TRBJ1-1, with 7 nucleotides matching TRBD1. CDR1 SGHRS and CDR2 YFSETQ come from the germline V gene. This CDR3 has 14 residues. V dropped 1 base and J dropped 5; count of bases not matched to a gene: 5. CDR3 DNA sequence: TGCGCCAGCAGCTTGAGGCAGGGGGGAACTGAAGCTTTCTTT. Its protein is CASSLRQGGTEAFF.

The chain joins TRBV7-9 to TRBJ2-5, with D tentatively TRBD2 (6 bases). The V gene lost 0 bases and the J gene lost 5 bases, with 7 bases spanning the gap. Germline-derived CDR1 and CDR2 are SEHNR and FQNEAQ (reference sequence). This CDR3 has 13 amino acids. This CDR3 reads CASSLAGGETQYF. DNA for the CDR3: TGTGCCAGCAGCTTAGCAGGAGGGGAGACCCAGTACTTC.

CDR3 residues: CASSLETHYYEQYF. CDR3 nucleotides: TGTGCCAGCAGCTTAGAGACCCACTACTACGAGCAGTACTTC. The chain joins TRBV7-2 to TRBJ2-7; D gene ambiguous. V lost 1 base, J lost 3 bases, and 10 bases lay in between. The CDR3 runs to 14 residues. CDR1 is SGHTA and CDR2 is FQGNSA in the germline V gene.

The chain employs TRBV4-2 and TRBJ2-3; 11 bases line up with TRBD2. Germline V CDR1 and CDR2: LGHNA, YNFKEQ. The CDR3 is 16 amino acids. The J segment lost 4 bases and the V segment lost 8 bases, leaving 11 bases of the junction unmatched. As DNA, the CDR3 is TGTGCCAGCCGACAGTCGCGGACTAGCGGGTCAGATACGCAGTATTTT. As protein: CASRQSRTSGSDTQYF.

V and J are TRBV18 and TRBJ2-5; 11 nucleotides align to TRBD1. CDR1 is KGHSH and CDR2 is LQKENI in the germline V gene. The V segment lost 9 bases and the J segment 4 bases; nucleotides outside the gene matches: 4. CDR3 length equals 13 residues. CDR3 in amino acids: CASLDRGRETQYF. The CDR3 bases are TGTGCCAGTTTGGACAGGGGGCGAGAGACCCAGTACTTC.

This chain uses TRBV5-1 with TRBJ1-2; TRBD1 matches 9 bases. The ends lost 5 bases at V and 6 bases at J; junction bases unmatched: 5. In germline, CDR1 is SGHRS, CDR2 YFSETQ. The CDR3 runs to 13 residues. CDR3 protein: CASSWGQGNGYTF. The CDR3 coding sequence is TGCGCCAGCAGTTGGGGACAGGGAAATGGCTACACCTTC.

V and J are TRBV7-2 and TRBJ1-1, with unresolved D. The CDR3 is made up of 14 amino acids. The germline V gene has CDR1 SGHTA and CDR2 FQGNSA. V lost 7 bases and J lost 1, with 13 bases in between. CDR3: CASTQKTGNTEAFF. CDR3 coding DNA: TGTGCCAGCACCCAAAAAACGGGGAACACTGAAGCTTTCTTT.

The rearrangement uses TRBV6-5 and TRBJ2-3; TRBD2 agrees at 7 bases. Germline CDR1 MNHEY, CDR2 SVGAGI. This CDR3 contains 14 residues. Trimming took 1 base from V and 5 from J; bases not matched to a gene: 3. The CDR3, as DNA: TGTGCCAGCAGTTACTTCGGGGAGGGAGATACGCAGTATTTT. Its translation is CASSYFGEGDTQYF.

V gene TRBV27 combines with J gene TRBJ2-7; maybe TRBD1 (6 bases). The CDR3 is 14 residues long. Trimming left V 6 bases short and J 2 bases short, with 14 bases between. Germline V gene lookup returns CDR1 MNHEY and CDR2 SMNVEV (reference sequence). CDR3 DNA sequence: TGTGCCAGCAGCATCAGGGGTTACACCTACGAGCAGTACTTC. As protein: CASSIRGYTYEQYF.

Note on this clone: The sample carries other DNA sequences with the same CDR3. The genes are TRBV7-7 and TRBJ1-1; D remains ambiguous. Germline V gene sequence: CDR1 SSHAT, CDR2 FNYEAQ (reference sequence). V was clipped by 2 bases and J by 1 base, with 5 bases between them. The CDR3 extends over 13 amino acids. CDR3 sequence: CASSLRENTEAFF. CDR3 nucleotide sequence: TGTGCCAGCAGCTTACGAGAGAACACTGAAGCTTTCTTT.

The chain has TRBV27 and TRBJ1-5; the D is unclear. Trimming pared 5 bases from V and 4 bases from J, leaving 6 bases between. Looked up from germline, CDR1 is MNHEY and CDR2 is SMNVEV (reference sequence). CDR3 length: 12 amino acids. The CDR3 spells CASSPGNQPQHF. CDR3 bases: TGTGCCAGCAGTCCGGGGAATCAGCCCCAGCATTTT.